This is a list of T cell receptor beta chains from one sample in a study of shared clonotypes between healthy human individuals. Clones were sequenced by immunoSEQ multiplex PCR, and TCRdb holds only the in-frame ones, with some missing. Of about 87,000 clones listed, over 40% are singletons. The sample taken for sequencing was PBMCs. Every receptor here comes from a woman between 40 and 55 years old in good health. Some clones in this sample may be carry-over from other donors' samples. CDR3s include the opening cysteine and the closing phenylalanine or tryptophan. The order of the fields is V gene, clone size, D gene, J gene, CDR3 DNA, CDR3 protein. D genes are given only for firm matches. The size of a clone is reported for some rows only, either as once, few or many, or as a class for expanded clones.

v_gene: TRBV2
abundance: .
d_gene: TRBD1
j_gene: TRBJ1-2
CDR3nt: TGTGCCAGCAGTGGACAGGGTCGAAACTATGGCTACACCTTC
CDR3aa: CASSGQGRNYGYTF

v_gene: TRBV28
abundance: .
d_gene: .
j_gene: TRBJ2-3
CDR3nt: TGTGCCAGCGAAGGGCCAGCAGATACGCAGTATTTT
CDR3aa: CASEGPADTQYF

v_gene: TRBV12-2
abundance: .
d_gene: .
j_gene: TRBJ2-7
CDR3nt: TGTGCAAGTCGCTTAGCCATAGCTACTAGCGGGAGAGCCTACGAGCAGTACTTC
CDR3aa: CASRLAIATSGRAYEQYF

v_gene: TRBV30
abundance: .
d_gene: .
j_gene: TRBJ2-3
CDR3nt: TGTGCCTGGAGTGGGGGTAGTGAGACAGACACGCAGTATTTT
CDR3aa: CAWSGGSETDTQYF

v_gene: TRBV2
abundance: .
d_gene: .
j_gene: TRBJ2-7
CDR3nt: TGTGCCAGCAGTGAAGCGACGGCGGGAAACTACTACGAGCAGTACTTC
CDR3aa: CASSEATAGNYYEQYF

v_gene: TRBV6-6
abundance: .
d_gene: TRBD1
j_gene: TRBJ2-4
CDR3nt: TGTGCCAGCAGTCTCCACCCGGACAGGGGATCAAACATTCAGTACTTC
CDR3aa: CASSLHPDRGSNIQYF

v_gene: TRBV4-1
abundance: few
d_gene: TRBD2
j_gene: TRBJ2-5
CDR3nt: TGCGCCAGCAGCCGAATCCCACTAGCGGGAGGACAGGAGACCCAGTACTTC
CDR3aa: CASSRIPLAGGQETQYF

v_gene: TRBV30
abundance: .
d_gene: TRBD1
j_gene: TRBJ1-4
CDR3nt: TGTGCCTGGAGGGAAACAGGGGGCGGTGAAAAACTGTTTTTT
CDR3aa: CAWRETGGGEKLFF

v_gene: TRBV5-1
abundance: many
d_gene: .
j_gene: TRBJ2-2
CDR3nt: TGCGCCAGCAGCCCGAGCAATCCCACCGGGGAGCTGTTTTTT
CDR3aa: CASSPSNPTGELFF

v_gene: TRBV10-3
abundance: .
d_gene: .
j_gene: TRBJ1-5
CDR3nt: TGTGCCAGCAGTTCGGAGCAGCCCCAGCATTTT
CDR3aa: CASSSEQPQHF

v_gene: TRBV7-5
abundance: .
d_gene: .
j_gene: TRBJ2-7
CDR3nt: TGTGCCAGCAGCTTAGCGGTGAGAACAGGGGGACTGGGGTCCTACGAGCAGTACTTC
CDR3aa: CASSLAVRTGGLGSYEQYF

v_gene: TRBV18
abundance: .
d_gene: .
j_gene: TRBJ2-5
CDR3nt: TGTGCCAGCTCACCGGACAGCCGGGGGCAGTACTTC
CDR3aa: CASSPDSRGQYF

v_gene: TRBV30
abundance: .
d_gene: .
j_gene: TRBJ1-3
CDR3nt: TGTGCCTGGAGTAAGGGCGCTTCTGGAAACACCATATATTTT
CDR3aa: CAWSKGASGNTIYF

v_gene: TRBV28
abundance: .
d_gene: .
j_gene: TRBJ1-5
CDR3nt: TGTGCCAGCAGTTCGGGGGGGGCAGGGAATCAGCCCCAGCATTTT
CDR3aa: CASSSGGAGNQPQHF

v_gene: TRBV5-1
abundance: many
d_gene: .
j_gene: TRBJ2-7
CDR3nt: TGCGCCAGCAGCTTTTCCACGCCCTACGAGCAGTACTTC
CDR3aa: CASSFSTPYEQYF

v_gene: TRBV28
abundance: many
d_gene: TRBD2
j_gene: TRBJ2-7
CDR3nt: TGTGCCAGCAGTTTGGGAGGGGCCCTCGGCGAGCAGTACTTC
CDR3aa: CASSLGGALGEQYF

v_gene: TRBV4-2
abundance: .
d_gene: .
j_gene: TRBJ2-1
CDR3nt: TGTGCCAGCAGCCAGGGCCGGGACTCATTTAGTGAGCAGTTCTTC
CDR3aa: CASSQGRDSFSEQFF

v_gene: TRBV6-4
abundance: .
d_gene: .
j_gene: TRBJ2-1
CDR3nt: TGTGCCAGCGGCGCGGGTCCTGAGGTGGATGAGCAGTTCTTC
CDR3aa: CASGAGPEVDEQFF

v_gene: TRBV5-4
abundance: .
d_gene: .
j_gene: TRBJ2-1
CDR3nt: TGTGCCAGCAGCCCCGGTGTTGCCTACAATGAGCAGTTCTTC
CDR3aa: CASSPGVAYNEQFF

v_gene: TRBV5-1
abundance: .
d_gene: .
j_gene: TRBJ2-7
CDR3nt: TGCGCCAGCAGCTTGGATAGGGACTACGAGCAGTACTTC
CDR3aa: CASSLDRDYEQYF

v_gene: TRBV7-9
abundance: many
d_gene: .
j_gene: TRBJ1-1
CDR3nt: TGTGCCAGCAGCTTCTCCACTGAAGCTTTCTTT
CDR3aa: CASSFSTEAFF

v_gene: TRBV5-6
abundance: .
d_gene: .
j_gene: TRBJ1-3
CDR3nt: TGTGCCAGCAGCCCCTCGGCTACTGGAAACACCATATATTTT
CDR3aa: CASSPSATGNTIYF

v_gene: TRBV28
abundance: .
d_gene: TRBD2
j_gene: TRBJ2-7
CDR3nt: TGTGCCAGCATCCCCGGGACTAGCGCTTGGGAGCAGTACTTC
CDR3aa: CASIPGTSAWEQYF

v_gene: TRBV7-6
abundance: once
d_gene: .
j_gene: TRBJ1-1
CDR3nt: TGTGCCAGCAGCTCAGATATAGGGGTAGCTTTCTTT
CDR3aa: CASSSDIGVAFF

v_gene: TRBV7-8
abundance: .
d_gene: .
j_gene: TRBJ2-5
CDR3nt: TGTGCCAGCAGCTTAGCGATCGAGACCCAGTACTTC
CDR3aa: CASSLAIETQYF

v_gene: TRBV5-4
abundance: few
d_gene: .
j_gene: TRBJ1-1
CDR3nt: TGTGCCAGCAGCTTTCCGGGCTCACCTGGCGGCACTGAAGCTTTCTTT
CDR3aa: CASSFPGSPGGTEAFF

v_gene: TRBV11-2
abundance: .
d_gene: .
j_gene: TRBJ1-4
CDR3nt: TGTGCCAGCAGCTCCTACAGGGAGGGTAATGAAAAACTGTTTTTT
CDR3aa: CASSSYREGNEKLFF

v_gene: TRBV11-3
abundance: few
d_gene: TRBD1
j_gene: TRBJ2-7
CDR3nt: TGTGCCAGCAGCCTTGACAGGGGAGGTGAGCAGTACTTC
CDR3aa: CASSLDRGGEQYF

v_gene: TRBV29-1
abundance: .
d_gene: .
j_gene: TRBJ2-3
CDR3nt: TGCAGCGTTGGGACAGCTAGCACAGATACGCAGTATTTT
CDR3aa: CSVGTASTDTQYF

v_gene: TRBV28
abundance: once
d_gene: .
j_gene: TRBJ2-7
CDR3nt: TGTGCCAGCAGCCCCCCCCAATCCTACGAGCAGTACTTC
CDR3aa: CASSPPQSYEQYF

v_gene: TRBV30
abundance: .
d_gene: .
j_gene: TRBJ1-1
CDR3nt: TGTGCCTGGAGTAGGATGAACACTGAAGCTTTCTTT
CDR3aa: CAWSRMNTEAFF

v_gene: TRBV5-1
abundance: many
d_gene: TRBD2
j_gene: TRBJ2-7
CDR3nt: TGCGCCAGCAGCTCACGAGCGGGAGGGAACGAGCAGTACTTC
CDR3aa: CASSSRAGGNEQYF

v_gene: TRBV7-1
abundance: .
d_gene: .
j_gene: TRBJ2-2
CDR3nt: TGTGCCAGCAGCCAAACCGGGACCAACACCGGGGAGCTGTTTTTT
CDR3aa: CASSQTGTNTGELFF

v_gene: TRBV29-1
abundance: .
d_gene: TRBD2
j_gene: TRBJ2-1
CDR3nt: TGCAGCGTCCTAGCGGGAGGGCCAAGGGAGCAGTTCTTC
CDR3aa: CSVLAGGPREQFF

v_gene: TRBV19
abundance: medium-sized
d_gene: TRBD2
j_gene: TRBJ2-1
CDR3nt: TGTGCCAGTAGTAGGCTAGCGGGAGGTTTCAATGAGCAGTTCTTC
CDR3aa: CASSRLAGGFNEQFF

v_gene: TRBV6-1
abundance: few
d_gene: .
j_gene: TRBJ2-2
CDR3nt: TGTGCCAGCAGTGAAATGGCGGGCCCCGGGGAGCTGTTTTTT
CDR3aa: CASSEMAGPGELFF

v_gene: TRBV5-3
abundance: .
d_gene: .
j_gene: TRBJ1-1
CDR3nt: TGTGCCAGAAGCTTGAACTCAGCCATGAACACTGAAGCTTTCTTT
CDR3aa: CARSLNSAMNTEAFF

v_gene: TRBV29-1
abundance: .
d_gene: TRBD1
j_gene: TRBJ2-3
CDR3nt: TGCAGCGTTTCGACAGGGGGGACAGATACGCAGTATTTT
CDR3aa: CSVSTGGTDTQYF

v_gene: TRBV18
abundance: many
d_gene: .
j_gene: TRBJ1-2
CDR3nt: TGTGCCAGCTCACCCTCGCAGGCTCTCTATGGCTACACCTTC
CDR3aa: CASSPSQALYGYTF

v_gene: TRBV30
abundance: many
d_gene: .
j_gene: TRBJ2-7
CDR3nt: TGTGCCTGGAGTGGGCAGTACGAGCAGTACTTC
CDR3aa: CAWSGQYEQYF

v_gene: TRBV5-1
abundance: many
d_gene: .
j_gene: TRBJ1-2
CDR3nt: TGCGCCAGCAGCTTGGCGGACGGCTATGGCTACACCTTC
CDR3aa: CASSLADGYGYTF

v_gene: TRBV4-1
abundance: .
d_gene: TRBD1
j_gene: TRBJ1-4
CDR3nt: TGCGCCAGCAGCCGGACAGGGAGCGGTGAAAAACTGTTTTTT
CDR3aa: CASSRTGSGEKLFF

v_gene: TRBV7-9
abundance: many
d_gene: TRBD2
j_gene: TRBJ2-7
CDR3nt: TGTGCCAGCAGGCTTGGGACTAGCCAGCCCGAGCAGTACTTC
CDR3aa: CASRLGTSQPEQYF

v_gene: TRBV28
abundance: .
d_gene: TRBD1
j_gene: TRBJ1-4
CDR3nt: TGTGCCAGCAGTGGGGCGGGACAGAAGAGTGAAAAACTGTTTTTT
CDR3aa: CASSGAGQKSEKLFF

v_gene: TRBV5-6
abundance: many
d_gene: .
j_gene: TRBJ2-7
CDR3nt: TGTGCCAGCAGCTTGGGCCATTACGAGCAGTACTTC
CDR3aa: CASSLGHYEQYF

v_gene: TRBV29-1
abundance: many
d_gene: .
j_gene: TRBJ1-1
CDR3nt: TGCAGCGTCGTCGGGGGGACGAACACTGAAGCTTTCTTT
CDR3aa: CSVVGGTNTEAFF